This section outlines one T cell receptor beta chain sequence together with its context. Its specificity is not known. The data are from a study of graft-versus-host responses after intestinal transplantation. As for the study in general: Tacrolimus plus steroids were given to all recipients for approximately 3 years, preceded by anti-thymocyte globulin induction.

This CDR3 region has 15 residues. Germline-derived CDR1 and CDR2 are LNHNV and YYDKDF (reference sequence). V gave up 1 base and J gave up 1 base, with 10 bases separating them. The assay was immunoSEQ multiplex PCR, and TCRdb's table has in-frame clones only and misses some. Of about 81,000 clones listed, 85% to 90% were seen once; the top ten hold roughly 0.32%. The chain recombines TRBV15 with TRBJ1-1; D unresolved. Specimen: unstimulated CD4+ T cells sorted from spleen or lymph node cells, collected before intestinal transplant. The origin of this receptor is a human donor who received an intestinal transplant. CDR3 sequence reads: CATSRGGLSNTEAFF. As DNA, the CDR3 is TGTGCCACCAGCAGAGGCGGACTGTCGAACACTGAAGCTTTCTTT.